The 19 T cell receptor beta chains in this list originate from one sample, sequenced in a study of OX40 agonist ivuxolimab in advanced cancers. Assay used: immunoSEQ multiplex PCR; TCRdb lists only in-frame clones, some missing. The sample contains under 85,000 clones, around 87% of which appear only once. Material: CD4+ or CD8+ T cells sorted from blood, obtained in a trial of the OX40 agonist ivuxolimab. These receptors were collected from an adult with an advanced solid tumor such as melanoma, head and neck, liver or kidney cancer.

CDR3 nucleotide sequence: TGCGCCAGCAGCCACGGGACTACCGGGGATGAGCAGTTCTTC. This sequence encodes CASSHGTTGDEQFF. The chain links TRBV5-1 to TRBJ2-1, with 7 nucleotides matching TRBD2. V trimming: 4 bases; J trimming: 8 bases; junction bases outside the gene matches: 9. CDR1 is SGHRS, CDR2 YFSETQ, per germline. The CDR3 covers 14 residues.

Here the CDR3 DNA reads TGCGCCAGCAGCTTGGGACAGTACGAGCAGTACTTC. This encodes CASSLGQYEQYF. This sequence joins TRBV5-1 and TRBJ2-7, with D possibly TRBD1 on 5 matching bases. The CDR3 length is 12 residues. Trimming cost V 0 bases and J 4 bases, with 5 bases left between them. The germline V gene encodes CDR1 SGHRS and CDR2 YFSETQ.

This clone was counted a single time. The chain is built from TRBV19 and TRBJ2-7; 10 bases are shared with TRBD1. V shed 7 bases, J shed 4 bases, and the junction held 7 bases outside the gene matches. The CDR3 totals 14 residues. Germline-derived CDR1 and CDR2 are LNHDA and SQIVND (reference sequence). As DNA, the CDR3 is TGTGCCAGTACCCCGGGACAGGGGACTTACGAGCAGTACTTC. Translation: CASTPGQGTYEQYF.

This clone was observed once. The chain links TRBV5-4 to TRBJ2-1, with TRBD2 matching 13 bases. The CDR3 covers 20 residues. Germline V gene sequence: CDR1 SGHNT, CDR2 YYREEE (reference sequence). V shed 3 bases, J shed 0 bases, and the junction held 12 bases outside the gene matches. CDR3 sequence reads: CASSSLGTSGAPSSYNEQFF. In DNA, the CDR3 is TGTGCCAGCAGCTCCCTCGGGACTAGCGGGGCCCCTAGCTCCTACAATGAGCAGTTCTTC.

V usage is TRBV6-1 and J usage is TRBJ1-1; D is unclear. The CDR3 runs to 13 residues. CDR1 MNHNS and CDR2 SASEGT come from the germline V gene. V lost 6 bases to trimming and J lost 0 bases, with 8 bases between them. The CDR3 sequence is CASSGNMNTEAFF. CDR3 coding DNA: TGTGCCAGCAGCGGGAACATGAACACTGAAGCTTTCTTT.

The CDR3 region is CASSPITPMNTEAFF. In nucleotides, the CDR3 is TGTGCCAGCAGCCCCATTACACCTATGAACACTGAAGCTTTCTTT. This chain joins TRBV7-9 and TRBJ1-1; D uncertain. Germline loops: CDR1 SEHNR, CDR2 FQNEAQ (reference sequence). This CDR3 contains 15 residues. Trimming took off 5 bases at V and 0 bases at J, with 13 bases between the two ends.

This clone was seen only once. This rearrangement joins TRBV28 to TRBJ1-5; D remains ambiguous. The germline V and J ends were trimmed by 8 bases and 4 bases, with 15 bases remaining between them. From germline, CDR1 is MDHEN and CDR2 SYDVKM. The CDR3 has 14 residues. The CDR3 protein is CASSPGLGNQPQHF. The CDR3, as DNA: TGTGCCAGCTCACCGGGGTTAGGAAATCAGCCCCAGCATTTT.

CDR3 nucleotides: TGTGCCAGCAGCCGGACTAGCGGGGGGGCCTACAATGAGCAGTTCTTC. It codes for CASSRTSGGAYNEQFF. The chain combines TRBV7-2 with TRBJ2-1; 15 bases line up with TRBD2. With V trimmed by 5 bases and J by 2 bases, 1 base remained unmatched. CDR1 is SGHTA, CDR2 FQGNSA, per germline. The CDR3 extends over 16 amino acids.

This chain joins TRBV2 and TRBJ1-2; no clear D. CDR3 length equals 13 residues. V was pared by 6 bases and J by 2 bases, with 10 bases between. Germline V gene sequence: CDR1 SNHLY, CDR2 FYNNEI. This CDR3 is CASRPQPNYGYTF. For the CDR3, the DNA is TGTGCCAGCAGACCACAGCCCAACTATGGCTACACCTTC.

This chain links TRBV4-1 with TRBJ1-5, with TRBD1 as a possible D gene (6 bases). This CDR3 has 16 amino acids. CDR1 MGHRA and CDR2 YSYEKL come from the germline V gene. Trimming shortened V by 8 bases and J by 3 bases, and 20 bases separated the two germline ends. In DNA, the CDR3 is TGCGCCAGCGCACAGGGTCAGGGTCCGGACAATCAGCCCCAGCATTTT. It is translated as CASAQGQGPDNQPQHF.

The chain combines TRBV7-2 with TRBJ1-1; D is uncertain. V was cut by 5 bases and J by 1 base, with 14 bases left in between. CDR1 and CDR2 from the germline V gene are SGHTA and FQGNSA. The CDR3 has 15 residues. The CDR3 protein is CASSPVSLGNTEAFF. As DNA, the CDR3 is TGTGCCAGCAGCCCCGTGAGCCTGGGGAACACTGAAGCTTTCTTT.

This chain joins TRBV6-5 and TRBJ2-5; 7 nucleotides match TRBD1. Germline V gene sequence: CDR1 MNHEY, CDR2 SVGAGI. V shed 3 bases and J 3 bases; nucleotides not matched to a gene: 4. The CDR3 has 14 residues. The CDR3 sequence: CASSYYRGKETQYF. CDR3 coding DNA: TGTGCCAGCAGTTATTACAGGGGAAAAGAGACCCAGTACTTC.

This clone was seen just once. The chain joins TRBV7-2 to TRBJ2-3; possibly TRBD1 for D (5 bases). V was clipped by 8 bases and J by 0 bases, with 15 bases between them. This CDR3 contains 15 residues. The germline gives CDR1 SGHTA, CDR2 FQGNSA. CDR3 protein: CASRWAGSSTDTQYF. In DNA form, the CDR3 reads TGTGCCAGCCGCTGGGCAGGGTCTAGCACAGATACGCAGTATTTT. The whole variable domain, remainder taken from reference TRBV7-2 and TRBJ2-3, is GAGVSQSPSNKVTEKGKDVELRCDPISGHTALYWYRQSLGQGLEFLIYFQGNSAPDKSGLPSDRFSAERTGGSVSTLTIQRTQQEDSAVYLCASRWAGSSTDTQYFGPGTRLTVL.

J is TRBJ2-1 and V is TRBV5-4; TRBD2 might be the D (6 bases). Trimming stripped 5 bases from V and 0 bases from J, with 15 bases between. The CDR3 totals 16 residues. Germline CDR1 is SGHNT and CDR2 is YYREEE (reference sequence). CDR3 sequence (DNA): TGTGCCAGCAGTCCTGGGACTCAGGACTCCTACAATGAGCAGTTCTTC. This encodes CASSPGTQDSYNEQFF.

Only one count was recorded for this clone. The J gene is TRBJ2-6, the V gene TRBV28, with a weak D call TRBD1 (6 bases). Germline CDR1 and CDR2: MDHEN and SYDVKM. The V gene lost 2 bases and the J gene lost 1 base, with 12 bases spanning the gap. The CDR3 length is 17 residues. The CDR3 coding sequence is TGTGCCAGCAGTTTAGGACAGCTTCTTTCTGGGGCCAACGTCCTGACTTTC. It yields the protein CASSLGQLLSGANVLTF.

The V and J genes are TRBV5-1 and TRBJ1-2; TRBD1 is a possible D gene (5 bases). Trimming stripped 7 bases from V and 5 bases from J, with 21 bases between. The CDR3 covers 15 residues. Germline-derived CDR1 and CDR2 are SGHRS and YFSETQ. CDR3 nucleotides: TGCGCCAGCCAAATGGGGGACGGAAACGGGTATGGCTACACCTTC. Residues: CASQMGDGNGYGYTF.

This chain connects TRBV19 to TRBJ1-5, with a possible D match to TRBD1 (6 bases). The length of the CDR3 is 13 residues. The germline V gene encodes CDR1 LNHDA and CDR2 SQIVND (reference sequence). The V and J ends lost 3 bases and 5 bases respectively, with 8 bases between them. The CDR3 nucleotides are TGTGCCAGTAGTATGGGACACTATCAGCCCCAGCATTTT. Protein sequence: CASSMGHYQPQHF.

This clone was detected ten times or more. J is TRBJ1-6 and V is TRBV30; TRBD1 is a possible D gene (5 bases). This CDR3 spans 14 amino acids. V lost 5 bases, J lost 7 bases, and 15 bases lay in between. CDR1 is GTSNPN and CDR2 is SVGIG in the germline V gene (reference sequence). The CDR3 region is CAWVEGPDNSPLHF. CDR3 nucleotide sequence: TGTGCCTGGGTGGAGGGGCCGGACAATTCACCCCTCCACTTT.

The gene calls are TRBV7-3 and TRBJ2-5, with D maybe TRBD2 (6 bases). The end of the DNA aligns better with TRBJ2-7, so the J call may be wrong. The CDR3 loop spans 15 amino acids. Germline CDR1 SGHTA, CDR2 FQGTGA. The CDR3 DNA sequence: TGTGCCAGCAGCTTAAGCGGGGCCAGCTCCTACGAGCAGTACTTC. Translating gives CASSLSGASSYEQYF.